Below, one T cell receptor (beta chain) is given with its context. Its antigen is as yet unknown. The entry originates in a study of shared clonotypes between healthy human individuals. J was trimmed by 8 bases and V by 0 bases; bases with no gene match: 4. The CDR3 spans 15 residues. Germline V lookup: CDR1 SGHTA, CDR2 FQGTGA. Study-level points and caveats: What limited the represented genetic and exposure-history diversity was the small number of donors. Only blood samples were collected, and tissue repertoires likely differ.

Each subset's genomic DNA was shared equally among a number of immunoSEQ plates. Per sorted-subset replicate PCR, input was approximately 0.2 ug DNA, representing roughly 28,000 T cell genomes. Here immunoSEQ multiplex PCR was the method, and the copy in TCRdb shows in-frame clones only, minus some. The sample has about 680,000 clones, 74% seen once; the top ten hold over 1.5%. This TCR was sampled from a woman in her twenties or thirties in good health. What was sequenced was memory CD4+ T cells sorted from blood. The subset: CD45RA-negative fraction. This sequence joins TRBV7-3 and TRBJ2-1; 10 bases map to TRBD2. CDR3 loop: CASSLTLAGRDEQFF. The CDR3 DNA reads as TGTGCCAGCAGCTTAACACTAGCGGGAAGGGATGAGCAGTTCTTC.